Shown below are 24 T cell receptor beta chains from a single sample sequenced in a study of T cells in Graves' hyperthyroidism and ophthalmopathy. What was amplified from RNA transcripts were TCR beta CDR3 regions. Initially, a first-round RT-PCR of the TCR CDR3 employed the HTBI primer set. TCRdb recomputed calls from the multiplex PCR reads with MiXCR, one row per CDR3 protein. This table has about 420,000 distinct CDR3 sequences, approximately 15% appearing once. The sequencing input was blood. The receptor source for this set is a woman younger than 30 with Graves' hyperthyroidism.

The rearrangement uses TRBV28 and TRBJ2-2; D could derive from TRBD1 or TRBD2 (5 bases each). The germline V gene encodes CDR1 MDHEN and CDR2 SYDVKM. V dropped 4 bases and J dropped 1 base, with 10 bases sitting between them. This CDR3 contains 15 residues. Here the CDR3 reads CASSYPGRNTGELFF. The CDR3 DNA is TGTGCCAGCAGTTACCCGGGACGGAACACCGGGGAGCTGTTTTTT. Variable domain in full (rest from reference TRBV28 and TRBJ2-2): DVKVTQSSRYLVKRTGEKVFLECVQDMDHENMFWYRQDPGLGLRLIYFSYDVKMKEKGDIPEGYSVSREKKERFSLILESASTNQTSMYLCASSYPGRNTGELFFGEGSRLTVL.

This clonotype was picked up a small number of times. The chain uses TRBV7-8 and TRBJ2-5, with D possibly TRBD2 on 6 matching bases. CDR1 and CDR2 (germline): SGHVS, FQNEAQ. This CDR3 comprises 12 residues. V was trimmed by 2 bases and J by 10 bases, leaving 11 bases between them. The chain's CDR3 is CASSLSGTGQYF. In nucleotides, the CDR3 is TGTGCCAGCAGCTTATCGGGGACTGGCCAGTACTTC.

V and J are TRBV12-3 or TRBV12-4 and TRBJ1-2, with D possibly being TRBD1 (6 bases). Between the trimmed V and J ends, which lost 10 bases and 4 bases, there was a span of 16 bases. The CDR3 is 13 amino acids. CDR3: CATSPTGIYGYTF. CDR3 DNA sequence: TGTGCCACCTCTCCCACAGGGATCTATGGCTACACCTTC.

This clonotype was seen many times. This chain connects TRBV28 to TRBJ1-2, with unresolved D. CDR3 length equals 13 residues. V was pared by 3 bases and J by 8 bases, with 13 bases between. The V gene's germline CDR1 is MDHEN and CDR2 SYDVKM. The CDR3 DNA is TGTGCCAGCAGTTTGGAGCCCCCAAGGGGCTACACCTTC. Protein product: CASSLEPPRGYTF.

This clonotype was observed once. The chain has TRBV20-1 and TRBJ1-2, with 9 bases that match TRBD1. The germline V gene encodes CDR1 DFQATT and CDR2 SNEGSKA (reference sequence). The V segment lost 6 bases and the J segment 6 bases; nucleotides outside the gene matches: 5. The length of the CDR3 is 12 residues. The CDR3 DNA follows: TGCAGTGCCCTACAGGGGGCGGATGGCTACACCTTC. Translating gives CSALQGADGYTF.

The chain recombines TRBV19 with TRBJ1-5, with D maybe TRBD1 (6 bases). Germline V gene lookup returns CDR1 LNHDA and CDR2 SQIVND (reference sequence). Trimming removed 4 bases at V and 0 bases at J, with 10 bases between. The CDR3 totals 15 residues. CDR3 in amino acids: CASSRQVYSNQPQHF. CDR3 in DNA: TGTGCCAGTAGTAGACAGGTTTATAGCAATCAGCCCCAGCATTTT.

At least ten counts were recorded for this clonotype. This chain joins TRBV6-2 or TRBV6-3 and TRBJ2-1, with no clear D. The CDR3 runs to 16 residues. Trimming took off 0 bases at V and 2 bases at J, with 11 bases between the two ends. Germline CDR1 reads MNHEY; CDR2 reads SVGEGT. The CDR3 loop reads CASSYSRSRTYNEQFF. CDR3 bases: TGTGCCAGCAGTTACTCGAGGTCCAGGACCTACAATGAGCAGTTCTTC.

This clonotype was detected ten times or more. This chain uses TRBV2 with TRBJ2-7; TRBD1 aligns across 8 bases. V shed 7 bases, J shed 3 bases, and the junction held 11 bases outside the gene matches. Looked up from germline, CDR1 is SNHLY and CDR2 is FYNNEI. The CDR3 has 15 residues. The CDR3 DNA sequence: TGTGCCAGCACGCCGGGACAGGTGAACAACTACGAGCAGTACTTC. Translated, it gives CASTPGQVNNYEQYF.

This clonotype occurred many times. V usage is TRBV18 and J usage is TRBJ2-5; TRBD1 aligns across 11 bases. With V trimmed by 1 base and J by 4 bases, 2 bases remained unmatched. The CDR3 runs to 15 residues. Germline V gene lookup returns CDR1 KGHSH and CDR2 LQKENI. The CDR3 DNA reads as TGTGCCAGCTCACCACGGGACAGGGGGACAGAGACCCAGTACTTC. Translated, it gives CASSPRDRGTETQYF.

This clonotype was observed at least ten times. The genes are TRBV3-1 and TRBJ2-1; TRBD2 might be the D (5 bases). The germline V gene has CDR1 LGHDT and CDR2 YNNKEL (reference sequence). The V and J ends lost 1 base and 0 bases respectively, with 13 bases between them. The length of the CDR3 is 17 residues. The CDR3: CASSQVSRESSYNEQFF. CDR3 sequence (DNA): TGTGCCAGCAGCCAAGTGAGTAGGGAGAGCTCCTACAATGAGCAGTTCTTC.

Many counts were recorded for this clonotype. This chain joins TRBV27 and TRBJ1-2, with 8 bases identical to TRBD1. The CDR3 is 12 amino acids. Trimming took 6 bases from V and 4 from J; bases not matched to a gene: 1. CDR1 and CDR2 from the germline V gene are MNHEY and SMNVEV (reference sequence). The CDR3 here is CASRDRAYGYTF. CDR3 coding DNA: TGTGCCAGCAGGGACAGGGCCTATGGCTACACCTTC.

This clonotype was found many times. The CDR3 spells CASSFPRQETQYF. CDR3 nucleotide sequence: TGTGCCAGCAGCTTCCCTAGACAGGAGACCCAGTACTTC. The V call is TRBV5-6, the J call TRBJ2-5; possibly TRBD1 for D (5 bases). This CDR3 region has 13 residues. Germline lookup yields CDR1 SGHDT and CDR2 YYEEEE. V lost 2 bases and J 5 bases, leaving 10 bases between the germline ends.

On this clonotype: It may be a read error: a sequence one base away is much more abundant. This chain links TRBV28 with TRBJ2-5; D gene uncertain. The germline V gene has CDR1 MDHEN and CDR2 SYDVKM. There are 16 residues in the CDR3. The CDR3 nucleotides are TGTGCCAGCAGCCGCCCGGAACTACAGATAACAGAGGCCCAGTACTTC. Its translation: CASSRPELQITEAQYF.

At least ten counts were recorded for this clonotype. The chain carries TRBV11-2 and TRBJ2-6; D is ambiguous. V lost 7 bases to trimming and J lost 1 base, with 8 bases between them. From germline, CDR1 is SGHAT and CDR2 FQNNGV. CDR3 size: 14 residues. CDR3 in DNA: TGTGCCAGCAACGCTCTGTCTGGGGCCAACGTCCTGACTTTC. It yields the protein CASNALSGANVLTF.

This clonotype was seen only a few times. V and J are TRBV6-1 and TRBJ2-5, with 10 bases lining up with TRBD1. Germline lookup yields CDR1 MNHNS and CDR2 SASEGT. This CDR3 contains 15 residues. Trimming took 5 bases from V and 5 from J; bases not matched to a gene: 8. As DNA, the CDR3 is TGTGCCAGCAGTATCCAGGACAGGGGGGTGGAGACCCAGTACTTC. Translated: CASSIQDRGVETQYF.

The genes are TRBV25-1 and TRBJ2-3; D tentatively reads TRBD1 or TRBD2 (5 bases each). The V end was cut by 2 bases, the J end by 3 bases, with 18 bases between. This CDR3 region has 17 residues. Per the germline V gene, CDR1 is MGHDK and CDR2 is SYGVNS. The CDR3 DNA reads as TGTGCCAGCAGTGAAAGGGACCGAGGATTCACAACAGATACGCAGTATTTT. As protein: CASSERDRGFTTDTQYF.

In this sample, this clonotype turned up a few times. The V gene is TRBV6-1, the J gene TRBJ1-5, with TRBD1 as a possible D gene (6 bases). Germline-derived CDR1 and CDR2 are MNHNS and SASEGT. The germline V and J ends were trimmed by 2 bases and 5 bases, with 10 bases remaining between them. The CDR3 loop spans 14 amino acids. The CDR3 sequence: CASSEKGDHQPQHF. CDR3 coding DNA: TGTGCCAGCAGTGAAAAGGGGGACCATCAGCCCCAGCATTTT.

This clonotype was seen more than once but under ten times. The rearrangement uses TRBV5-5 and TRBJ1-2, with D unresolved. Germline V CDR1 and CDR2: SGHKS, YYEKEE (reference sequence). The CDR3 is made up of 15 amino acids. Deletions cut 3 bases from V and 0 bases from J, with 12 bases between. Here the CDR3 DNA reads TGTGCCAGCAGCTGGGATTTGGGGTCTAACTATGGCTACACCTTC. This gives the protein CASSWDLGSNYGYTF.

CDR3 residues: CASSFTGGYNEQFF. CDR3 nucleotide sequence: TGTGCCAGCAGTTTTACAGGGGGCTACAATGAGCAGTTCTTC. The chain uses TRBV12-3 or TRBV12-4 and TRBJ2-1, with 8 bases aligning to TRBD1. This CDR3 has 14 residues. The V and J ends lost 3 bases and 3 bases, in that order; junction bases with no gene match: 1.

The sample holds many counts of this clonotype. The V and J genes are TRBV9 and TRBJ1-2; the match to TRBD1 covers 7 bases. With V trimmed by 0 bases and J by 7 bases, 9 bases remained unmatched. The CDR3 has 15 amino acids. Germline V lookup: CDR1 SGDLS, CDR2 YYNGEE. CDR3 residues: CASSVASQGGRGYTF. In DNA form, the CDR3 reads TGTGCCAGCAGCGTAGCCTCCCAGGGGGGTCGTGGCTACACCTTC.

The sample holds many counts of this clonotype. The genes are TRBV28 and TRBJ2-7; 7 bases line up with TRBD1. CDR1 is MDHEN and CDR2 is SYDVKM in the germline V gene. The CDR3 contains 15 residues. Trimming took 4 bases from V and 6 from J; bases not matched to a gene: 12. The CDR3 DNA sequence: TGTGCCAGCAGTTCCCCCCCACAGGGGAACGGCGAGCAGTACTTC. Its translation is CASSSPPQGNGEQYF.

This clonotype was seen only a few times. The chain uses TRBV6-1 and TRBJ1-5; D might be TRBD1 (5 bases). Germline V gene sequence: CDR1 MNHNS, CDR2 SASEGT. The CDR3 covers 15 residues. The germline V and J ends were trimmed by 7 bases and 11 bases, with 24 bases remaining between them. CDR3 DNA: TGTGCCAGCAAGGGGTGGGGGTTTCCCTTAGGGGCCCAGCATTTT. The encoded protein is CASKGWGFPLGAQHF.

V and J are TRBV18 and TRBJ2-1; TRBD2 matches at 8 bases. The length of the CDR3 is 14 residues. V dropped 5 bases and J dropped 9; count of bases not matched to a gene: 9. The germline V gene encodes CDR1 KGHSH and CDR2 LQKENI. The CDR3 protein is CASSMKAGEAEQFF. The CDR3 region has the DNA TGTGCCAGCTCAATGAAAGCGGGAGAAGCTGAGCAGTTCTTC.

This clonotype was counted once. Being one base from a much bigger clone, this may be a read error. V gene TRBV7-9 combines with J gene TRBJ2-7; 8 nucleotides agree with TRBD1. V dropped 4 bases and J dropped 6; count of bases not matched to a gene: 5. CDR1 and CDR2 from the germline V gene are SEHNR and FQNEAQ (reference sequence). There are 13 residues in the CDR3. The CDR3 DNA is TGTGCCAGCAGCTATACAGGGGGGCGCGAGCAGTACTTC. Its translation: CASSYTGGREQYF. Full variable domain (outside the CDR3, taken from reference TRBV7-9 and TRBJ2-7): DTGVSQNPRHKITKRGQNVTFRCDPISEHNRLYWYRQTLGQGPEFLTYFQNEAQLEKSRLLSDRFSAERPKGSFSTLEIQRTEQGDSAMYLCASSYTGGREQYFGPGTRLTVT.